The 10 T cell receptor beta chains listed next were all sequenced from one sample in a study of monozygotic twins with cystic fibrosis. Generated by immunoSEQ multiplex PCR, the TCRdb table keeps only in-frame clones and is missing some. The data contain around 10,000 clones, 90% to 95% of them singletons. The sequencing input was blood. Receptors originate from a boy younger than 10 with cystic fibrosis.

Here the CDR3 reads CASSEGLGGYNEQFF. As DNA, the CDR3 is TGTGCCAGCAGCGAGGGACTAGGGGGTTACAATGAGCAGTTCTTC. The gene calls are TRBV7-2 and TRBJ2-1, with 8 positions matching TRBD2. Germline CDR1 is SGHTA and CDR2 is FQGNSA. The CDR3 consists of 15 residues. Trimming removed 5 bases from V and 4 bases from J; junction bases left unmatched: 7.

This chain connects TRBV19 to TRBJ2-2; D uncertain. With 6 bases removed from V and 2 bases from J, the gap between germline ends came to 13 bases. Germline assignment: CDR1 LNHDA and CDR2 SQIVND (reference sequence). This CDR3 comprises 15 residues. In DNA form, the CDR3 reads TGTGCCAGTAGCTCCGGTGTGTCTAACACCGGGGAGCTGTTTTTT. Translation: CASSSGVSNTGELFF.

This chain uses TRBV4-1 with TRBJ2-7, with 10 bases matching TRBD2. Germline V gene data show CDR1 as MGHRA and CDR2 as YSYEKL. V shed 1 base, J shed 7 bases, and the junction held 10 bases outside the gene matches. This CDR3 spans 16 amino acids. The DNA of the CDR3 is TGCGCCAGCAGCCAAGTCGGGCTAGCGGGGGCTCGGGAGCAGTACTTC. Translated: CASSQVGLAGAREQYF.

Written as DNA, the CDR3 is TGTGCCTGGGGGGAGTATCCCCTTAATTCACCCCTCCACTTT. Encoded protein: CAWGEYPLNSPLHF. The chain is built from TRBV30 and TRBJ1-6; D unresolved. Germline lookup yields CDR1 GTSNPN and CDR2 SVGIG (reference sequence). Trimming removed 5 bases at V and 6 bases at J, with 14 bases between. The CDR3 loop spans 14 amino acids. Supplemented by reference TRBV30 and TRBJ1-6, the full variable domain reads SQTIHQWPATLVQPVGSPLSLECTVEGTSNPNLYWYRQAAGRGLQLLFYSVGIGQISSEVPQNLSASRPQDRQFILSSKKLLLSDSGFYLCAWGEYPLNSPLHFGNGTRLTVT.

The chain links TRBV6-5 to TRBJ2-3, with TRBD2 as a possible D gene (6 bases). V gave up 8 bases and J gave up 4 bases, with 13 bases separating them. Germline V gene lookup returns CDR1 MNHEY and CDR2 SVGAGI. The CDR3 length is 13 residues. CDR3 DNA sequence: TGTGCCAGCGGGCGGAGGGTAGCAGATACGCAGTATTTT. This encodes CASGRRVADTQYF.

J is TRBJ2-7 and V is TRBV7-2, with D perhaps TRBD2 (6 bases). Trimming took off 6 bases at V and 0 bases at J, with 12 bases between the two ends. The CDR3 loop spans 14 amino acids. The germline V gene has CDR1 SGHTA and CDR2 FQGNSA. The CDR3 sequence is CASRPDYNSYEQYF. The CDR3 nucleotides read TGTGCCAGCAGACCGGACTACAACTCCTACGAGCAGTACTTC.

This chain links TRBV2 with TRBJ1-6; unclear D gene. Per germline, CDR1 SNHLY and CDR2 FYNNEI. Trimming shortened V by 3 bases and J by 5 bases, and 11 bases separated the two germline ends. CDR3 size: 15 residues. The CDR3 region is CASSETGHNNSPLHF. The CDR3 DNA reads TGTGCCAGCAGTGAGACGGGCCATAATAATTCACCCCTCCACTTT.

The V call is TRBV4-1, the J call TRBJ1-2; 7 bases are a match to TRBD1. Germline assignment: CDR1 MGHRA and CDR2 YSYEKL. J gave up 2 bases and V 1 base, and 7 bases lay outside the gene matches. The CDR3 has 16 amino acids. CDR3 coding DNA: TGCGCCAGCAGCCAAGTCCCCGGGACAGCGAACTATGGCTACACCTTC. It codes for CASSQVPGTANYGYTF.

The chain links TRBV4-1 to TRBJ2-2; D possibly matches TRBD1 or TRBD2 (6 bases each). The V and J ends lost 1 base and 6 bases respectively, with 12 bases between them. The CDR3 covers 15 residues. The germline gives CDR1 MGHRA, CDR2 YSYEKL. The CDR3 nucleotides are TGCGCCAGCAGCCAAGTAGGGGGAGGAGCCGGGGAGCTGTTTTTT. Residues: CASSQVGGGAGELFF.

The chain couples TRBV18 to TRBJ2-7; D call uncertain. This CDR3 is 13 amino acids long. Germline V gene data show CDR1 as KGHSH and CDR2 as LQKENI. With 3 bases removed from V and 3 bases from J, the gap between germline ends came to 9 bases. Here the CDR3 reads CASSPQVHYEQYF. The CDR3 DNA follows: TGTGCCAGCTCACCCCAGGTTCACTACGAGCAGTACTTC.